What follows are 23 T cell receptor beta chains derived from one specimen sequenced in a study of blood T cell repertoires in COVID-19 (TCRdb year 2020). To prepare the library, the immunoSEQ multiplex PCR assay was applied. The source is immuneACCESS, and TCRdb retained only in-frame sequences with V and J called. Part of the clones is not carried over; for the studies checked, unresolved V genes explain less than half of this, and the remainder is unexplained. Across this sample there are around 100,000 clones, with roughly 86% seen only once. The top ten constitute almost 4.5% of the sample. Sequencing was carried out using peripheral blood. These receptors all come from a man aged 40-49 years with acute or convalescent COVID-19.

This chain links TRBV19 with TRBJ2-2, with 9 bases matching TRBD1. This CDR3 comprises 14 residues. Unmatched junction bases numbered 5, after V lost 7 bases and J lost 5 bases. Per germline, CDR1 LNHDA and CDR2 SQIVND (reference sequence). The CDR3, as DNA: TGTGCCAGTACCCGGGACAGGGCAACCGGGGAGCTGTTTTTT. The encoded protein is CASTRDRATGELFF.

V gene TRBV19 combines with J gene TRBJ2-3, with 10 bases lining up with TRBD2. The trim removed 5 bases at V and 5 bases at J, leaving 13 bases unmatched. From germline, CDR1 is LNHDA and CDR2 SQIVND (reference sequence). This CDR3 is built from 17 residues. CDR3 residues: CASSASSASGRKDTQYF. DNA of the CDR3: TGTGCCAGTAGTGCCTCCTCGGCTAGCGGGAGAAAAGATACGCAGTATTTT. Using reference TRBV19 and TRBJ2-3 for the parts outside the CDR3, the full variable domain is DGGITQSPKYLFRKEGQNVTLSCEQNLNHDAMYWYRQDPGQGLRLIYYSQIVNDFQKGDIAEGYSVSREKKESFPLTVTSAQKNPTAFYLCASSASSASGRKDTQYFGPGTRLTVL.

The gene calls are TRBV6-5 and TRBJ1-2; D ambiguous. V was trimmed by 5 bases and J by 8 bases, leaving 12 bases between them. The CDR3 covers 12 residues. The V gene's germline CDR1 is MNHEY and CDR2 SVGAGI. The CDR3 DNA is TGTGCCAGCAGTCGGTCAGGCGTCGGCTACACCTTC. Translating gives CASSRSGVGYTF.

The genes are TRBV6-2 or TRBV6-3 and TRBJ1-2, with 7 nucleotides matching TRBD1. Trimming took 5 bases from V and 2 from J; bases not matched to a gene: 2. Germline CDR1 and CDR2: MNHEY and SVGEGT. CDR3 length equals 13 residues. CDR3 bases: TGTGCCAGCAGTCTGACAGGGAACTATGGCTACACCTTC. Translated, it gives CASSLTGNYGYTF.

This clone was observed a few times. The chain couples TRBV19 to TRBJ1-2; 7 bases are shared with TRBD1. The CDR3 consists of 14 residues. Per the germline V gene, CDR1 is LNHDA and CDR2 is SQIVND (reference sequence). V was pared by 6 bases and J by 4 bases, with 8 bases of the junction left unmatched. The CDR3, as DNA: TGTGCCAGTAGCCGTTACAGGGGATCCTATGGCTACACCTTC. As protein: CASSRYRGSYGYTF.

The genes are TRBV5-1 and TRBJ2-3, with D unclear. The CDR3 covers 11 residues. The ends were cut back, 9 bases at V and 0 bases at J, with 5 bases in the middle. The germline V gene encodes CDR1 SGHRS and CDR2 YFSETQ. Here the CDR3 DNA reads TGCGCCACCCGTAGCACAGATACGCAGTATTTT. Residues: CATRSTDTQYF.

This rearrangement joins TRBV11-2 to TRBJ1-1, with unresolved D. Germline CDR1 reads SGHAT; CDR2 reads FQNNGV. There are 15 residues in the CDR3. The V end was cut by 1 base, the J end by 5 bases, with 14 bases between. CDR3 sequence (DNA): TGTGCCAGCAGCTTAGGGTTCGACATGCGAACTGAAGCTTTCTTT. It yields the protein CASSLGFDMRTEAFF.

The V gene is TRBV6-5, the J gene TRBJ2-7; 8 nucleotides agree with TRBD1. The V gene end was trimmed by 2 bases and the J gene end by 6 bases; junction bases not matched to a gene: 6. The CDR3 has 14 residues. The germline V gene has CDR1 MNHEY and CDR2 SVGAGI. CDR3 in DNA: TGTGCCAGCAGTTACAACAGGGGGAACGGCGAGCAGTACTTC. It is translated as CASSYNRGNGEQYF.

The chain is built from TRBV6-2 or TRBV6-3 and TRBJ2-7, with TRBD1 identical over 10 bases. J lost 3 bases, V lost 5 bases, and 7 bases had no gene match. This CDR3 has 15 residues. The germline V gene encodes CDR1 MNHEY and CDR2 SVGEGT. The CDR3 protein is CASSTRTGGIYEQYF. The CDR3 DNA reads as TGTGCCAGCAGTACCAGGACAGGGGGGATCTACGAGCAGTACTTC.

This sequence joins TRBV13 and TRBJ1-3; 9 bases fit TRBD1. This CDR3 spans 15 amino acids. CDR1 is PRHDT and CDR2 is FYEKMQ in the germline V gene (reference sequence). J lost 2 bases, V lost 3 bases, and 2 bases had no gene match. As DNA, the CDR3 is TGTGCCAGCAGCTTCCGACAGGGGGCTGGAAACACCATATATTTT. It encodes CASSFRQGAGNTIYF.

The rearrangement links TRBV12-5 to TRBJ2-3; 8 nucleotides agree with TRBD2. From germline, CDR1 is LGHNT and CDR2 FRNRAP. The CDR3 is 15 amino acids. Germline trimming cut 1 base from V and 7 bases from J; bases unmatched to any gene: 7. The CDR3 coding sequence is TGTGCTAGTGGTTTGGGAGAGCGGGAGAGCAATACGCAGTATTTT. This codes for CASGLGERESNTQYF.

The rearrangement uses TRBV9 and TRBJ2-1; 7 bases fit TRBD2. The CDR3 totals 14 residues. V lost 4 bases to trimming and J lost 7 bases; unmatched junction nucleotides: 8. Germline V gives CDR1 SGDLS, CDR2 YYNGEE. CDR3 sequence reads: CASSPGRGRNEQFF. The CDR3 coding sequence is TGTGCCAGCAGCCCAGGGAGGGGACGAAATGAGCAGTTCTTC.

This clone was counted once. This rearrangement joins TRBV2 to TRBJ2-2; 9 bases fit TRBD1. J gave up 6 bases and V 8 bases, and 1 base lay outside the gene matches. This CDR3 is built from 12 residues. Looked up from germline, CDR1 is SNHLY and CDR2 is FYNNEI. The CDR3 protein is CASRQGAGELFF. The CDR3 bases are TGTGCCAGCCGACAGGGGGCCGGGGAGCTGTTTTTT.

The chain employs TRBV5-1 and TRBJ2-2; weak D call: TRBD1 (6 bases). The CDR3 is 15 residues long. V was cut by 7 bases and J by 2 bases, with 15 bases left in between. Germline CDR1 is SGHRS and CDR2 is YFSETQ. The CDR3 sequence is CASLPGTLNTGELFF. CDR3 bases: TGCGCCAGCCTCCCCGGGACACTAAACACCGGGGAGCTGTTTTTT.

The chain uses TRBV6-1 and TRBJ2-7; D is uncertain. This CDR3 has 14 amino acids. Deletions cut 0 bases from V and 2 bases from J, with 8 bases between. The V gene's germline CDR1 is MNHNS and CDR2 SASEGT. In DNA form, the CDR3 reads TGTGCCAGCAGTGAAGCGAGTATGACCTACGAGCAGTACTTC. Protein sequence: CASSEASMTYEQYF.

The chain carries TRBV9 and TRBJ2-7; D gene uncertain. Germline V gives CDR1 SGDLS, CDR2 YYNGEE. The CDR3 runs 13 residues. V was trimmed by 0 bases and J by 3 bases, leaving 7 bases between them. CDR3 DNA sequence: TGTGCCAGCAGCGTAGGGCAGAACTACGAGCAGTACTTC. It is translated as CASSVGQNYEQYF.

V is TRBV6-2 or TRBV6-3 and J is TRBJ2-1, with 7 bases identical to TRBD1. Germline CDR1 MNHEY, CDR2 SVGEGT. The V and J ends lost 5 bases and 6 bases, in that order; junction bases with no gene match: 4. The CDR3 consists of 13 residues. The CDR3 reads CASSTGTANEQFF. CDR3 sequence (DNA): TGTGCCAGCAGTACCGGGACAGCCAATGAGCAGTTCTTC.

This clone was detected once. This rearrangement joins TRBV5-5 to TRBJ2-7; weak D call: TRBD2 (5 bases). V shed 1 base and J shed 1 base, with 15 bases lying between them. Per germline, CDR1 SGHKS and CDR2 YYEKEE (reference sequence). The CDR3 contains 16 residues. CDR3 nucleotides: TGTGCCAGCAGCTTGTTCGCCTCGGGATGGTCCTACGAGCAGTACTTC. The encoded protein is CASSLFASGWSYEQYF.

This clone has only a few counts. This same CDR3 is encoded by further DNA sequences in the sample. The chain couples TRBV7-2 to TRBJ1-5; 7 nucleotides align to TRBD1. The trim removed 5 bases at V and 6 bases at J, leaving 7 bases unmatched. Germline V gene lookup returns CDR1 SGHTA and CDR2 FQGNSA. This CDR3 contains 14 residues. CDR3 loop: CASSPGQGGQPQHF. In nucleotides, the CDR3 is TGTGCCAGCAGCCCCGGGCAGGGGGGTCAGCCCCAGCATTTT. Complete variable domain (other parts from reference TRBV7-2 and TRBJ1-5): GAGVSQSPSNKVTEKGKDVELRCDPISGHTALYWYRQSLGQGLEFLIYFQGNSAPDKSGLPSDRFSAERTGGSVSTLTIQRTQQEDSAVYLCASSPGQGGQPQHFGDGTRLSIL.

V and J are TRBV6-1 and TRBJ1-5; 7 bases are shared with TRBD1. Germline CDR1 MNHNS, CDR2 SASEGT. The CDR3 covers 17 residues. The V segment lost 2 bases and the J segment 3 bases; nucleotides outside the gene matches: 10. CDR3 DNA: TGTGCCAGCAGTGAAAGGGGGCCAGGGGTGAACAATCAGCCCCAGCATTTT. Translation gives CASSERGPGVNNQPQHF.

The V gene is TRBV7-9, the J gene TRBJ2-7; TRBD2 might be the D (7 bases). The CDR3 contains 14 residues. Germline V gives CDR1 SEHNR, CDR2 FQNEAQ (reference sequence). Trimming shortened V by 5 bases and J by 6 bases, and 17 bases separated the two germline ends. As DNA, the CDR3 is TGTGCCAGCAGCCCGGGGGGCCTTCCTATCGAGCAGTACTTC. As protein: CASSPGGLPIEQYF.

The chain combines TRBV10-3 with TRBJ2-1; D remains ambiguous. V was shortened by 2 bases and J by 8 bases, with 7 bases between the two germline ends. CDR1 is ENHRY and CDR2 is SYGVKD in the germline V gene. CDR3 length: 12 residues. CDR3 sequence (DNA): TGTGCCATCAGTGAGGTTTCCGATGAGCAGTTCTTC. Residues: CAISEVSDEQFF.

This chain joins TRBV7-8 and TRBJ1-5, with 7 nucleotides matching TRBD1. Germline CDR1 is SGHVS and CDR2 is FQNEAQ. Germline trimming cut 5 bases from V and 2 bases from J; bases unmatched to any gene: 21. The CDR3 sequence is 20 residues long. The CDR3 sequence is CASSRVPPDRPRVRNQPQHF. Here the CDR3 DNA reads TGTGCCAGCAGCCGCGTGCCCCCGGACAGGCCTCGGGTTCGCAATCAGCCCCAGCATTTT.